These 15 T cell receptor beta chains share one sample of origin, sequenced in a study of blood T cell repertoires in COVID-19. The data were produced by immunoSEQ multiplex PCR, yet TCRdb's version contains in-frame clones alone and is incomplete. The sample consists of around 270,000 clones, roughly 86% of them appearing once. The source material was peripheral blood. Every receptor here comes from a man aged 35 to 55 who had recovered from COVID-19.

Only a few counts were recorded for this clone. The rearrangement uses TRBV4-1 and TRBJ2-5; D gene unclear. The CDR3 is 17 amino acids. V was trimmed by 0 bases and J by 3 bases, leaving 17 bases between them. Germline V gene data show CDR1 as MGHRA and CDR2 as YSYEKL. The CDR3 loop is CASSQDLMRPQKETQYF. CDR3 DNA: TGCGCCAGCAGCCAAGATCTCATGCGGCCCCAGAAAGAGACCCAGTACTTC.

This clone occurred a few times. The rearrangement uses TRBV7-3 and TRBJ2-1; TRBD2 aligns across 14 bases. The V segment lost 1 base and the J segment 10 bases; nucleotides outside the gene matches: 9. From germline, CDR1 is SGHTA and CDR2 FQGTGA. The CDR3 contains 17 residues. The CDR3 protein is CASSLNGGTSGRGEQFF. The CDR3 DNA reads TGTGCCAGCAGCTTAAACGGGGGGACTAGCGGGAGAGGAGAGCAGTTCTTC.

This chain links TRBV5-8 with TRBJ2-3; 9 bases match TRBD2. The CDR3 spans 15 residues. Unmatched junction bases numbered 5, after V lost 6 bases and J lost 0 bases. Germline CDR1 is SGHTS and CDR2 is YDEGEE. CDR3 loop: CASTRGGASTDTQYF. The DNA of the CDR3 is TGTGCCAGCACCCGCGGGGGGGCGAGCACAGATACGCAGTATTTT.

In this sample, this clone turned up many times. The gene calls are TRBV25-1 and TRBJ1-2; D ambiguous. Germline V gene sequence: CDR1 MGHDK, CDR2 SYGVNS. The CDR3 spans 13 residues. V gave up 7 bases and J gave up 2 bases, with 11 bases separating them. The CDR3 DNA reads TGTGCCAGCACTTCGGCCGGGAACTATGGCTACACCTTC. The encoded protein is CASTSAGNYGYTF.

This chain links TRBV29-1 with TRBJ2-5; a possible D gene is TRBD2 (6 bases). The germline V gene encodes CDR1 SQVTM and CDR2 ANQGSEA. This CDR3 is 12 amino acids long. The CDR3 here is CTVRETGETQYF. The CDR3 DNA reads as TGCACCGTCCGGGAGACTGGAGAGACCCAGTACTTC.

J is TRBJ2-1 and V is TRBV15, with 10 bases aligning to TRBD2. From germline, CDR1 is LNHNV and CDR2 YYDKDF (reference sequence). Trimming at V came to 4 bases and at J to 6 bases, leaving 3 bases not matched to a gene. The CDR3 is made up of 14 amino acids. The CDR3 loop reads CATSIASGSNEQFF. As DNA, the CDR3 is TGTGCCACCAGCATAGCTAGCGGGAGCAATGAGCAGTTCTTC. Looking up the rest from reference TRBV15 and TRBJ2-1 gives the full variable domain: DAMVIQNPRYQVTQFGKPVTLSCSQTLNHNVMYWYQQKSSQAPKLLFHYYDKDFNNEADTPDNFQSRRPNTSFCFLDIRSPGLGDTAMYLCATSIASGSNEQFFGPGTRLTVL.

The rearrangement uses TRBV5-4 and TRBJ1-4, with D uncertain. Per the germline V gene, CDR1 is SGHNT and CDR2 is YYREEE (reference sequence). V was trimmed by 0 bases and J by 3 bases, leaving 6 bases between them. This CDR3 contains 14 residues. As DNA, the CDR3 is TGTGCCAGCAGCTTGGAATCTTCTAATGAAAAACTGTTTTTT. Protein: CASSLESSNEKLFF.

The chain has TRBV6-5 and TRBJ2-7; a weak D match, TRBD1 (6 bases). Germline lookup yields CDR1 MNHEY and CDR2 SVGAGI. V gave up 2 bases and J gave up 0 bases, with 8 bases separating them. The CDR3 sequence is 14 residues long. CDR3 residues: CASSYRDNSYEQYF. In nucleotides, the CDR3 is TGTGCCAGCAGTTACCGGGACAACTCCTACGAGCAGTACTTC.

In its sample, this clone was seen once. J is TRBJ2-7 and V is TRBV5-8, with D perhaps TRBD1 (6 bases). The V and J ends lost 4 bases and 3 bases respectively, with 11 bases between them. Germline CDR1 and CDR2: SGHTS and YDEGEE. This CDR3 is 13 amino acids long. Here the CDR3 reads CASSLTGIYEQYF. CDR3 nucleotide sequence: TGTGCCAGCAGCCTAACAGGGATCTACGAGCAGTACTTC.

This clone appeared a single time. The genes are TRBV6-1 and TRBJ2-7; a weak D match, TRBD1 (6 bases). V was clipped by 2 bases and J by 3 bases, with 11 bases between them. This CDR3 contains 14 residues. Germline V gives CDR1 MNHNS, CDR2 SASEGT. The CDR3 DNA sequence: TGTGCCAGCAGTGAATATGGGGGCCACTACGAGCAGTACTTC. Translated, it gives CASSEYGGHYEQYF.

This clone has a single count. The sample holds other DNA sequences that translate to the same CDR3. The chain recombines TRBV7-9 with TRBJ1-1, with a weak D call TRBD1 (5 bases). V was clipped by 2 bases and J by 1 base, with 5 bases between them. Per germline, CDR1 SEHNR and CDR2 FQNEAQ (reference sequence). The CDR3 loop spans 13 amino acids. Here the CDR3 reads CASSLTGNTEAFF. The CDR3 DNA follows: TGTGCCAGCAGCTTAACAGGGAACACTGAAGCTTTCTTT.

The rearrangement links TRBV2 to TRBJ1-2; D is unresolved. The CDR3 covers 15 residues. V lost 0 bases and J lost 1, with 9 bases in between. CDR1 SNHLY and CDR2 FYNNEI come from the germline V gene. CDR3 nucleotide sequence: TGTGCCAGCAGTGAAGCGCCGAGATTTAACTATGGCTACACCTTC. This codes for CASSEAPRFNYGYTF.

V is TRBV14 and J is TRBJ2-1; tentatively, D is TRBD1 (6 bases). Germline loops: CDR1 SGHDN, CDR2 FVKESK. Trimming took off 5 bases at V and 4 bases at J, with 12 bases between the two ends. This CDR3 spans 14 amino acids. CDR3 loop: CASSTRGGYNEQFF. CDR3 DNA sequence: TGTGCCAGCAGCACACGAGGGGGTTACAATGAGCAGTTCTTC.

This clone was counted once. The chain is built from TRBV6-9 and TRBJ2-7; a weak D match, TRBD1 (5 bases). The CDR3 length is 16 residues. Germline lookup yields CDR1 MNHGY and CDR2 SVAAGI. V was cut by 0 bases and J by 0 bases, with 12 bases left in between. In nucleotides, the CDR3 is TGTGCCAGCAGTTATTCTGCGCAGGGTTACTCCTACGAGCAGTACTTC. It specifies CASSYSAQGYSYEQYF.

The chain has TRBV27 and TRBJ2-7; possible D gene TRBD1, 6 bases. The CDR3 extends over 14 amino acids. The germline CDR1 and CDR2 sequences are MNHEY and SMNVEV (reference sequence). Trimming took 0 bases from V and 2 from J, leaving 8 bases between them. CDR3 residues: CASSLSRGTYEQYF. Here the CDR3 DNA reads TGTGCCAGCAGTTTATCAAGGGGGACCTACGAGCAGTACTTC.